Listed here are 22 T cell receptor beta chains from one sample, sequenced in a study of T cell changes during pregnancy in multiple sclerosis. Data came from immunoSEQ multiplex PCR; TCRdb stores just in-frame clones and leaves some out. The table includes approximately 130,000 clones, around 95% detected once. This specimen consisted of peripheral blood, obtained after pregnancy. These TCRs come from a female donor with multiple sclerosis, enrolled in a pregnancy study.

This rearrangement joins TRBV5-6 to TRBJ1-4; D remains ambiguous. Trimming took 6 bases from V and 5 from J, leaving 20 bases between them. CDR1 and CDR2 from the germline V gene are SGHDT and YYEEEE. CDR3 length: 16 amino acids. This CDR3 is CASTLSGQGSNEKLFF. The CDR3, as DNA: TGTGCCAGCACCCTTTCCGGCCAAGGGAGCAATGAAAAACTGTTTTTT.

CDR3 nucleotides: TGTGCCACCCAGACTAGCCCCCAAGAGACCCAGTACTTC. Its protein product is CATQTSPQETQYF. The chain employs TRBV10-3 and TRBJ2-5; TRBD2 matches at 7 bases. J gave up 1 base and V 10 bases, and 6 bases lay outside the gene matches. Germline V CDR1 and CDR2: ENHRY, SYGVKD. CDR3 length equals 13 residues.

V is TRBV19 and J is TRBJ2-2, with D perhaps TRBD1 (6 bases). The CDR3 consists of 13 residues. The germline gives CDR1 LNHDA, CDR2 SQIVND (reference sequence). V was trimmed by 7 bases and J by 5 bases, leaving 11 bases between them. CDR3 bases: TGTGCCAGTACAGGGGTTGTAACCGGGGAGCTGTTTTTT. Protein sequence: CASTGVVTGELFF.

This chain connects TRBV4-2 to TRBJ2-1, with TRBD2 identical over 11 bases. The trim removed 0 bases at V and 7 bases at J, leaving 8 bases unmatched. The CDR3 consists of 17 residues. CDR1 is LGHNA, CDR2 YNFKEQ, per germline. CDR3 sequence reads: CASSQEVLAGVGNEQFF. The CDR3 DNA is TGTGCCAGCAGCCAAGAGGTACTAGCGGGAGTGGGGAATGAGCAGTTCTTC.

This chain uses TRBV2 with TRBJ2-3; 8 bases align to TRBD2. Germline loops: CDR1 SNHLY, CDR2 FYNNEI. The CDR3 has 15 amino acids. V was pared by 6 bases and J by 1 base, with 6 bases of the junction left unmatched. The CDR3 sequence: CASRVAGRGTDTQYF. The CDR3 DNA reads as TGTGCCAGCAGAGTAGCGGGACGAGGCACAGATACGCAGTATTTT.

This chain uses TRBV28 with TRBJ1-1; 9 bases match TRBD1. V shed 7 bases and J 5 bases; nucleotides not matched to a gene: 5. Germline lookup yields CDR1 MDHEN and CDR2 SYDVKM. The CDR3 has 13 amino acids. In DNA form, the CDR3 reads TGTGCCAGCATCGGACAGGGGAGGACTGAAGCTTTCTTT. This translates into CASIGQGRTEAFF.

The rearrangement uses TRBV14 and TRBJ2-1; 8 nucleotides agree with TRBD2. The CDR3 runs 16 residues. V trimming: 4 bases; J trimming: 3 bases; junction bases outside the gene matches: 8. Germline CDR1 SGHDN, CDR2 FVKESK. The CDR3 here is CASSPSGRGFYNEQFF. The CDR3 DNA reads as TGTGCCAGCAGCCCGAGCGGGAGAGGTTTCTACAATGAGCAGTTCTTC.

This chain joins TRBV6-6 and TRBJ2-7; 10 nucleotides match TRBD1. Looked up from germline, CDR1 is MNHNY and CDR2 is SVGAGI (reference sequence). J lost 5 bases, V lost 6 bases, and 10 bases had no gene match. This CDR3 comprises 15 residues. CDR3 in DNA: TGTGCCAGCAGAGGGGGGACAGGGGATAGCGACGAGCAGTACTTC. Translated: CASRGGTGDSDEQYF.

This sequence joins TRBV9 and TRBJ2-1, with 15 bases identical to TRBD2. The length of the CDR3 is 19 residues. J lost 0 bases, V lost 4 bases, and 8 bases had no gene match. Germline CDR1 reads SGDLS; CDR2 reads YYNGEE. The CDR3 protein is CASSTGLAGGYSSYNEQFF. DNA for the CDR3: TGTGCCAGCAGCACGGGACTAGCGGGAGGCTATAGCTCCTACAATGAGCAGTTCTTC.

V and J are TRBV27 and TRBJ1-3; TRBD1 is a possible D gene (6 bases). This CDR3 has 16 amino acids. Trimming removed 6 bases from V and 0 bases from J, with 15 bases in between. Per germline, CDR1 MNHEY and CDR2 SMNVEV (reference sequence). CDR3 DNA: TGTGCCAGCAGACCAGGGTTGGGGGCCTCTGGAAACACCATATATTTT. As protein: CASRPGLGASGNTIYF.

This chain uses TRBV4-3 with TRBJ2-6; D gene ambiguous. Trimming took 1 base from V and 1 from J, leaving 8 bases between them. Germline V gene data show CDR1 as LGHNA and CDR2 as YSLEER. CDR3 length equals 16 residues. CDR3 amino acids: CASSQAAPSGANVLTF. The CDR3 coding sequence is TGCGCCAGCAGCCAAGCCGCGCCTTCTGGGGCCAACGTCCTGACTTTC.

The chain combines TRBV30 with TRBJ2-7; 7 bases line up with TRBD1. The junction had 5 bases not matched to a gene; V was cut back by 6 bases and J by 0 bases. The CDR3 is made up of 13 amino acids. CDR1 and CDR2 from the germline V gene are GTSNPN and SVGIG (reference sequence). CDR3 nucleotide sequence: TGTGCCTGTTTAGGGGACAGCTCCTACGAGCAGTACTTC. Its protein is CACLGDSSYEQYF.

The chain carries TRBV19 and TRBJ1-5, with D possibly being TRBD1 (5 bases). In germline, CDR1 is LNHDA, CDR2 SQIVND (reference sequence). The CDR3 is 12 amino acids. Trimming cost V 5 bases and J 12 bases, with 14 bases left between them. The CDR3 DNA follows: TGTGCCAGTAGTTTGAAGTGGGGGGACCAGCATTTT. Its translation: CASSLKWGDQHF. Supplemented by reference TRBV19 and TRBJ1-5, the full variable domain reads DGGITQSPKYLFRKEGQNVTLSCEQNLNHDAMYWYRQDPGQGLRLIYYSQIVNDFQKGDIAEGYSVSREKKESFPLTVTSAQKNPTAFYLCASSLKWGDQHFGDGTRLSIL.

The chain combines TRBV27 with TRBJ1-1; tentative D call: TRBD1 (6 bases). Trimming stripped 5 bases from V and 5 bases from J, with 24 bases between. The CDR3 length is 17 residues. Germline loops: CDR1 MNHEY, CDR2 SMNVEV (reference sequence). The CDR3 protein is CASSPRVAGEKRTEAFF. The CDR3 DNA reads as TGTGCCAGCAGTCCCAGGGTGGCAGGGGAGAAGCGGACTGAAGCTTTCTTT.

The V gene is TRBV29-1, the J gene TRBJ2-1; the match to TRBD2 covers 9 bases. Per the germline V gene, CDR1 is SQVTM and CDR2 is ANQGSEA. After removal of 3 bases from V and 8 bases from J, the junction contained 14 bases not matched to a gene. This CDR3 comprises 16 residues. The CDR3 is CSVDGLAQPVGDEQFF. The DNA for the CDR3 is TGCAGCGTTGACGGACTAGCGCAACCGGTGGGCGATGAGCAGTTCTTC.

This clone appeared a few times. This chain joins TRBV30 and TRBJ2-7; 9 bases are shared with TRBD1. Germline assignment: CDR1 GTSNPN and CDR2 SVGIG (reference sequence). The CDR3 has 18 residues. V gave up 2 bases and J gave up 6 bases; unmatched junction bases: 20. Here the CDR3 reads CAWSPPGSGTGHKFEQYF. The CDR3 nucleotides read TGTGCCTGGAGTCCCCCGGGTTCCGGGACAGGGCATAAATTCGAGCAGTACTTC.

This chain connects TRBV19 to TRBJ2-7; 7 bases align to TRBD2. This CDR3 comprises 14 residues. The V gene's germline CDR1 is LNHDA and CDR2 SQIVND (reference sequence). V trimming: 2 bases; J trimming: 6 bases; junction bases outside the gene matches: 7. CDR3 in amino acids: CASSIPGREGEQYF. The DNA of the CDR3 is TGTGCCAGTAGTATACCGGGCAGGGAGGGCGAGCAGTACTTC.

The chain combines TRBV13 with TRBJ2-7, with D unresolved. V lost 2 bases, J lost 0 bases, and 5 bases lay in between. The CDR3 runs to 13 residues. Germline CDR1 and CDR2: PRHDT and FYEKMQ (reference sequence). For the CDR3, the DNA is TGTGCCAGCAGCTTACTGAGCTCCTACGAGCAGTACTTC. Translation: CASSLLSSYEQYF.

The chain employs TRBV21-1 and TRBJ2-7; no check of the table's D call, TRBD2, against the DNA was made. TRBV21-1 is annotated as a pseudogene. CDR3 length: 16 amino acids. Here the CDR3 reads CASSKARAEGTYEQYF. For the CDR3, the DNA is TGTGCCAGCAGCAAAGCAAGGGCAGAGGGAACCTACGAGCAGTACTTC.

V gene TRBV6-6 combines with J gene TRBJ2-1, with 8 bases that match TRBD2. Germline V CDR1 and CDR2: MNHNY, SVGAGI (reference sequence). The CDR3 covers 14 residues. The J segment lost 4 bases and the V segment lost 8 bases, leaving 7 bases of the junction unmatched. The CDR3 loop reads CASGAGGNYNEQFF. As DNA, the CDR3 is TGTGCCAGCGGGGCGGGAGGTAATTACAATGAGCAGTTCTTC.

The rearrangement uses TRBV7-8 and TRBJ2-6, with 7 bases fitting TRBD1. Trimming removed 0 bases from V and 2 bases from J; junction bases left unmatched: 16. There are 21 residues in the CDR3. Germline V gene sequence: CDR1 SGHVS, CDR2 FQNEAQ. CDR3 in DNA: TGTGCCAGCAGCTTAGCCTCTCCGGGACAGTCTCTCTGGCCTGGGGCCAACGTCCTGACTTTC. It yields the protein CASSLASPGQSLWPGANVLTF.

The count of this clone is one. The chain is built from TRBV7-8 and TRBJ2-7; 10 bases agree with TRBD1. The CDR3 is 15 amino acids. Trimming at V came to 5 bases and at J to 6 bases, leaving 10 bases not matched to a gene. Germline V lookup: CDR1 SGHVS, CDR2 FQNEAQ. The CDR3 nucleotides are TGTGCCAGCAGCCGCCGGGACAGGGGTTTCGTCGAGCAGTACTTC. Its protein product is CASSRRDRGFVEQYF.